The entry below gives a single T cell receptor (beta chain) sequence along with its context. Antigen: not known. Germline CDR1 is DFQATT and CDR2 is SNEGSKA (reference sequence). The CDR3 consists of 15 residues. V lost 5 bases and J lost 0; bases outside the gene matches: 6. This record comes from a study of post-analysis software for immune sequencing data. TCR beta libraries were prepared from cDNA with unique molecular identifiers. A single record per CDR3 protein comes from TCRdb applying MiXCR to the PCR reads. The sample has hundreds of thousands of distinct CDR3 sequences, roughly three fifths seen once. Regarding the study as a whole: F measure showed strong co-clustering of same-batch samples. With TRBV5-6, TRBV5-1 and TRBV20-1 included, several TRBV segments were more frequent in patients than in controls.

V is TRBV20-1 and J is TRBJ2-7, with TRBD2 identical over 11 bases. The TCR originated in a girl aged 2 to 10 with multiple sclerosis. Sequencing was carried out using blood. The CDR3 protein is CSAGVAGGSSYEQYF. In nucleotides, the CDR3 is TGCAGTGCTGGCGTAGCGGGAGGGAGCTCCTACGAGCAGTACTTC.